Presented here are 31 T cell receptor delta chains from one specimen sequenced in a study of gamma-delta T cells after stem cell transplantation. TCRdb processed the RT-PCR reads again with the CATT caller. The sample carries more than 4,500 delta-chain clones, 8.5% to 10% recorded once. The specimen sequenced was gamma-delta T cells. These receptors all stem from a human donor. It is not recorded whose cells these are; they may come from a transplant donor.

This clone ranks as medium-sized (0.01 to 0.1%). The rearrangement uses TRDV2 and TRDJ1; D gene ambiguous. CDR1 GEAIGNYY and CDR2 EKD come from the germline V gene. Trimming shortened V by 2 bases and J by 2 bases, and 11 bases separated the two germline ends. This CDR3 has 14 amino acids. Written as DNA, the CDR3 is TGTGCCTGTGACAAGTTGCTGGAGACCGATAAACTCATCTTT. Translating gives CACDKLLETDKLIF.

The CDR3 loop is CACDTLLGDTRVIGSSDTDKLIF. The CDR3 coding sequence is TGTGCCTGTGACACTTTGCTGGGGGATACGCGGGTTATTGGATCTTCGGACACCGATAAACTCATCTTT. The V call is TRDV2, the J call TRDJ1, with 12 positions matching TRDD3. V lost 1 base to trimming and J lost 0 bases; unmatched junction nucleotides: 23. CDR1 and CDR2 (germline): GEAIGNYY, EKD. CDR3 length: 23 amino acids.

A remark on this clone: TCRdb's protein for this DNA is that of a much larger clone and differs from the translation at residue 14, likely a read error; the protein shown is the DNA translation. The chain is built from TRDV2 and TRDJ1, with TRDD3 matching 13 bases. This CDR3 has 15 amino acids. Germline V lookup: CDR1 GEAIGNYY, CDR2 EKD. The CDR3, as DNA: TGTGCCTGTGACCCTGTACTGGGGGATACGCAGAAACTCACCTTT. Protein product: CACDPVLGDTQKLTF.

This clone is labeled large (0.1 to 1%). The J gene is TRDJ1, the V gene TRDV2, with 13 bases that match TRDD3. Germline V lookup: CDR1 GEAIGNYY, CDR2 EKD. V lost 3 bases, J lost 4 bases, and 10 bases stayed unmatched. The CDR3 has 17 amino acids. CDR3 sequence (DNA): TGTGCCTGTGACCCCGTACTGGGGGATACGCGAGACGATAAACTCATCTTT. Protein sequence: CACDPVLGDTRDDKLIF.

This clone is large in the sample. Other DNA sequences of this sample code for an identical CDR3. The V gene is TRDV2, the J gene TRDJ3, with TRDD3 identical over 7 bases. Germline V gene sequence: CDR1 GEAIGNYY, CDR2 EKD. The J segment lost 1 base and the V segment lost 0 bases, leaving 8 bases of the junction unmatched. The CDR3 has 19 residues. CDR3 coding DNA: TGTGCCTGTGACACCGCTGGGGGCTTAGTTTCCTGGGACACCCGACAGATGTTTTTC. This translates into CACDTAGGLVSWDTRQMFF.

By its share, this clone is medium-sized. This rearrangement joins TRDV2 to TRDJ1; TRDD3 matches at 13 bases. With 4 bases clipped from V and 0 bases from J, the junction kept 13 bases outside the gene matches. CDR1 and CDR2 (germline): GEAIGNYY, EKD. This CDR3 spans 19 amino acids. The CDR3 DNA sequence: TGTGCCTGTGATCTACTTACTGGGGGATACGCTTCGTACACCGATAAACTCATCTTT. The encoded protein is CACDLLTGGYASYTDKLIF.

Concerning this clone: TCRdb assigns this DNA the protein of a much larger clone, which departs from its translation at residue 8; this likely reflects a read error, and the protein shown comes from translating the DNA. CDR3 nucleotides: TGTGCCTGTGACTTACTGGGGGCTACGGGAACCGATAAACTCATCTTT. Its protein product is CACDLLGATGTDKLIF. The chain recombines TRDV2 with TRDJ1; 8 bases match TRDD3. The CDR3 runs 16 residues. Germline trimming cut 3 bases from V and 2 bases from J; bases unmatched to any gene: 10. Germline values: CDR1 GEAIGNYY, CDR2 EKD.

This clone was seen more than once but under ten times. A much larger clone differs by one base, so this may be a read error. CDR3 amino acids: CACERPGDSLTDKLIF. The DNA of the CDR3 is TGTGCCTGTGAAAGACCGGGGGATTCGCTCACCGATAAACTCATCTTT. V usage is TRDV2 and J usage is TRDJ1; 7 bases are shared with TRDD3. Trimming removed 4 bases from V and 1 base from J; junction bases left unmatched: 11. This CDR3 comprises 16 residues. CDR1 is GEAIGNYY and CDR2 is EKD in the germline V gene.

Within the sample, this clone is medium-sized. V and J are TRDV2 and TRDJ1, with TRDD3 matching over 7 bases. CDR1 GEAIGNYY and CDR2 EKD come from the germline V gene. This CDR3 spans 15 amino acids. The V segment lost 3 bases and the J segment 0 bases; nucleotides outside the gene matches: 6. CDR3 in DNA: TGTGCCTGTGACGATCTGGGGGGTTACACCGATAAACTCATCTTT. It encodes CACDDLGGYTDKLIF.

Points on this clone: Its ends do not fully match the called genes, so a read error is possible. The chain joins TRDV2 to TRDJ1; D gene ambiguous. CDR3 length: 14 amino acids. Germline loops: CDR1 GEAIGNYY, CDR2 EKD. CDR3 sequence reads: CACDTVGDLGKLTF. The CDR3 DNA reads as TGTGCCTGTGACACCGTTGGCGATCTCGGGAAACTCACCTTT.

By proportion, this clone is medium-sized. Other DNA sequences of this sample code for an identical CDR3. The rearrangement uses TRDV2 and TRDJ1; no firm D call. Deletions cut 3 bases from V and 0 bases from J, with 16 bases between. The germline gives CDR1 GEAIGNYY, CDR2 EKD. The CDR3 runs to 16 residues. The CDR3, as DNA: TGTGCCTGTGACCCGCTAAAGACTTCGTACACCGATAAACTCATCTTT. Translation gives CACDPLKTSYTDKLIF.

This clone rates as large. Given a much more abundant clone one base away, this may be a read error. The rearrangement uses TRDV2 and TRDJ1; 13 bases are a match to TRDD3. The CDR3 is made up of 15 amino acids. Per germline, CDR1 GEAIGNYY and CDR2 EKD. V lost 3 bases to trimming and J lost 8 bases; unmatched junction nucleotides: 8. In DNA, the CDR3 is TGTGCCTGTGACGTCCTTACTGGGGGATACGCGAAACTCATCTTT. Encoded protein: CACDVLTGGYAKLIF.

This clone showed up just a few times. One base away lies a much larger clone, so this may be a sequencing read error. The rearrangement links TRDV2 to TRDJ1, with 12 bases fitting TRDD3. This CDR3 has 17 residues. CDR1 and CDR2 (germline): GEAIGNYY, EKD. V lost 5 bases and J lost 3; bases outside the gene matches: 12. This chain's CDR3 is CACGSLRSGGYADKLIF. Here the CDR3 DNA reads TGTGCCTGTGGCTCACTCCGGTCTGGGGGATACGCCGATAAACTCATCTTT.

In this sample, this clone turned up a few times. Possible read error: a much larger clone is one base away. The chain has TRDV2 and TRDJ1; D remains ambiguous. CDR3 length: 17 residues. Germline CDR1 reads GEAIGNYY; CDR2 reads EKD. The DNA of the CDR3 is TGTGCCTGTGACACCGTAGGGACCGCTTTATACACCGATAAACCCATCTTT. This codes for CACDTVGTALYTDKPIF.

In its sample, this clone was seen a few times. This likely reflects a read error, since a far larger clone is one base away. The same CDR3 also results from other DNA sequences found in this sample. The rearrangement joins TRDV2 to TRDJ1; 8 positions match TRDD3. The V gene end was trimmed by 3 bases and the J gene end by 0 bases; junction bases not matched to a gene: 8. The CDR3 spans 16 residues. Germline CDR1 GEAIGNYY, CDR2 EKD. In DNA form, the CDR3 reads TGTGCCTGTGACGACTTAACTGGGGGGCACACCGATAAACTCATCTTT. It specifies CACDDLTGGHTDKLIF.

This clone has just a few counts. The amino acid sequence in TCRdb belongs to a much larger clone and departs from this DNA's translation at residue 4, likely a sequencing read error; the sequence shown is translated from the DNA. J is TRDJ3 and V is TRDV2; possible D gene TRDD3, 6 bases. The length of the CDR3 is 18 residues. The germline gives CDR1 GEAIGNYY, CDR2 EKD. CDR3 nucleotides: TGTGCCTGTGGCACCGGGGGACATAGCTCCTGGGACACCCGACAGATGTTTTTC. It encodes CACGTGGHSSWDTRQMFF.

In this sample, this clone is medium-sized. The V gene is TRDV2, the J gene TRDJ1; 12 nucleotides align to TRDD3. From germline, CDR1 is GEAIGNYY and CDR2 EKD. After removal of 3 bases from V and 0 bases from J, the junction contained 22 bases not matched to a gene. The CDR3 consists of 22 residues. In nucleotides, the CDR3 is TGTGCCTGTGACCCGGTGTCAGACCGGGGAACTGGGGGATACTTGTACACCGATAAACTCATCTTT. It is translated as CACDPVSDRGTGGYLYTDKLIF.

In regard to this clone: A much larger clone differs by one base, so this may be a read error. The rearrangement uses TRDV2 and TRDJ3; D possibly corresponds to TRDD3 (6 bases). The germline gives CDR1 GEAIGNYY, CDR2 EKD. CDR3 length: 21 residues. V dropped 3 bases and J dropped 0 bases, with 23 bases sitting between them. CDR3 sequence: CACDPAEAGVYGSWDTRQMFF. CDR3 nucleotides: TGTGCCTGTGACCCCGCGGAGGCTGGGGTATACGGCTCCTGGGACACCCGACAGATGTTTTTC.

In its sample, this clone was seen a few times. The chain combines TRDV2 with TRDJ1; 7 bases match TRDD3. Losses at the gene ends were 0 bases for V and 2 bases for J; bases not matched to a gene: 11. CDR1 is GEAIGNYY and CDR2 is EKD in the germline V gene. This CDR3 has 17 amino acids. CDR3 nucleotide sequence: TGTGCCTGTGACACCTTACTGGGGATCGACCTGACCGATAAACTCATCTTT. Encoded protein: CACDTLLGIDLTDKLIF.

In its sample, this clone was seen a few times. For the CDR3, the DNA is TGTGCCTGTGACACTTATACTGGGGGATACGACACCTGGGACACCCGACAGATGTTTTTC. Translated: CACDTYTGGYDTWDTRQMFF. This chain links TRDV2 with TRDJ3; 13 bases line up with TRDD3. This CDR3 has 20 residues. The ends lost 1 base at V and 2 bases at J; junction bases unmatched: 7. In germline, CDR1 is GEAIGNYY, CDR2 EKD.

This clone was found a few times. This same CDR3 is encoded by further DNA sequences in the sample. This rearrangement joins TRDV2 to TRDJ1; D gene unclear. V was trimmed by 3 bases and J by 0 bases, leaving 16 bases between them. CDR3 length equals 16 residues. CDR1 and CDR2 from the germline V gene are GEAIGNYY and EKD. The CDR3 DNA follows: TGTGCCTGTGACCCGCTAAAAACTTCGTACACCGATAAACTCATCTTT. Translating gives CACDPLKTSYTDKLIF.

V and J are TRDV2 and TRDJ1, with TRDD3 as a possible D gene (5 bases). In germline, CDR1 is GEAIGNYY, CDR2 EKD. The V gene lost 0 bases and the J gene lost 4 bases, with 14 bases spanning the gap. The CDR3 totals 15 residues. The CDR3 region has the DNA TGTGCCTGTGACACCGCGGGGACACCGGGCGATAAACTCATCTTT. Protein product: CACDTAGTPGDKLIF.

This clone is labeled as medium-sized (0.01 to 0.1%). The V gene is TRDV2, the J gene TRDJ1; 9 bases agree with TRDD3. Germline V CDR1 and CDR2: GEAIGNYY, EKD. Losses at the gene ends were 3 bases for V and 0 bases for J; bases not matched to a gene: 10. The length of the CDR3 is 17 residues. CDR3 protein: CACDFLTGGPHTDKLIF. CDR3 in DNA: TGTGCCTGTGACTTCCTAACTGGGGGACCACACACCGATAAACTCATCTTT.

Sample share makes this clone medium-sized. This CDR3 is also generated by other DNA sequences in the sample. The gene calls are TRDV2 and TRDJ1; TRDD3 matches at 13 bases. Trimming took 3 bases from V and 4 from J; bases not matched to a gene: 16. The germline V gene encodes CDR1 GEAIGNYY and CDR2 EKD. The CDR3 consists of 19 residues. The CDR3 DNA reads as TGTGCCTGTGACCTACTGGGGGATACGCGGTCCTCTTGGGGCGATAAACTCATCTTT. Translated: CACDLLGDTRSSWGDKLIF.

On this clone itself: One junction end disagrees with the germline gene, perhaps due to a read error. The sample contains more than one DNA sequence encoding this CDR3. CDR3 coding DNA: TGTGCCTGTGACAGCGTGGGGGGACCTTACACCGATAAGCTCATCTTT. It is translated as CACDSVGGPYTDKLIF. This rearrangement joins TRDV2 to TRDJ1; D possibly corresponds to TRDD3 (6 bases). The germline gives CDR1 GEAIGNYY, CDR2 EKD. The CDR3 runs 16 residues.

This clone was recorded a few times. The CDR3 protein is CACDTAGSSWDTRQMFF. The CDR3, as DNA: TGTGCCTGTGACACCGCCGGGAGCTCCTGGGACACCCGACAGATGTTTTTC. The V and J genes are TRDV2 and TRDJ3; D not certain. Germline V gene lookup returns CDR1 GEAIGNYY and CDR2 EKD. Trimming left V 0 bases short and J 0 bases short, with 8 bases between. CDR3 length equals 17 residues.

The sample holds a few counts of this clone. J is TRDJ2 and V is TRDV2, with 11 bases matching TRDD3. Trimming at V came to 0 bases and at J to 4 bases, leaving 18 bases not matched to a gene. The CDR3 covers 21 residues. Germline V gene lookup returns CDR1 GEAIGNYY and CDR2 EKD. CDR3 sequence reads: CACDTVNWGIRDQRGTAQLFF. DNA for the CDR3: TGTGCCTGTGACACCGTAAATTGGGGGATACGCGACCAGAGGGGGACAGCACAACTCTTCTTT.

The CDR3 spells CACDRGIRTAQLFF. As DNA, the CDR3 is TGTGCCTGTGACAGGGGGATACGCACAGCACAACTCTTCTTT. The J gene is TRDJ2, the V gene TRDV2; 10 bases line up with TRDD3. J was trimmed by 5 bases and V by 2 bases; bases with no gene match: 1. The CDR3 length is 14 residues. Germline V gives CDR1 GEAIGNYY, CDR2 EKD.

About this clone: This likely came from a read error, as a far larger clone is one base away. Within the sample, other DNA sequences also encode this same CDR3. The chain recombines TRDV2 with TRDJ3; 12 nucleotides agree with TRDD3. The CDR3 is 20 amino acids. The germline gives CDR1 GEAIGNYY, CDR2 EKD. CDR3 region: CACDTADLGDTHKDTRQMFF. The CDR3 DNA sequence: TGTGCCTGTGACACCGCAGACCTGGGGGATACGCATAAAGACACCCGGCAGATGTTTTTC.

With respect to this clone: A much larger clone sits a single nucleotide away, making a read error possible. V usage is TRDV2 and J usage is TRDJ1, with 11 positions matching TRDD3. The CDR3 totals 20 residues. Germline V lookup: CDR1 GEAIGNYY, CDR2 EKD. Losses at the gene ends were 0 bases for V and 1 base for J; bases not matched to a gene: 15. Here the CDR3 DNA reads TGTGCCTGTGACACCGTTCCCCTACTGGGGGATAGCTTGACCACCGATAAACTCATCTTT. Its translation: CACDTVPLLGDSLTTDKLIF.

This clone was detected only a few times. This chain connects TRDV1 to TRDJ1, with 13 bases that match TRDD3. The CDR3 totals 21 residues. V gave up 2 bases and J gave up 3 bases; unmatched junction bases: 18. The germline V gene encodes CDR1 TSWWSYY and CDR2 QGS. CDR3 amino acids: CALGEGPPHPYWGIRADKLIF. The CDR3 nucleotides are TGTGCTCTTGGGGAAGGCCCCCCCCACCCGTACTGGGGGATACGGGCCGATAAACTCATCTTT.